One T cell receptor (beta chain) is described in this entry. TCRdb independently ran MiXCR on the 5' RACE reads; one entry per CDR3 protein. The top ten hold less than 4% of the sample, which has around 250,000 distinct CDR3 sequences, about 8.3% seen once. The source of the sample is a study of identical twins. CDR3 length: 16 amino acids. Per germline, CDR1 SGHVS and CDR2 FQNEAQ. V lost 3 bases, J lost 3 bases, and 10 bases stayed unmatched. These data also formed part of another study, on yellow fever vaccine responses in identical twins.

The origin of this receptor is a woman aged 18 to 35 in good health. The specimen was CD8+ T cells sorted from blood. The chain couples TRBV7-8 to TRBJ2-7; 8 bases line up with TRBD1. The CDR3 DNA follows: TGTGCCAGCAGCTTTGTCAGGGGGCAGGGGAACTACGAGCAGTACTTC. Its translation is CASSFVRGQGNYEQYF.